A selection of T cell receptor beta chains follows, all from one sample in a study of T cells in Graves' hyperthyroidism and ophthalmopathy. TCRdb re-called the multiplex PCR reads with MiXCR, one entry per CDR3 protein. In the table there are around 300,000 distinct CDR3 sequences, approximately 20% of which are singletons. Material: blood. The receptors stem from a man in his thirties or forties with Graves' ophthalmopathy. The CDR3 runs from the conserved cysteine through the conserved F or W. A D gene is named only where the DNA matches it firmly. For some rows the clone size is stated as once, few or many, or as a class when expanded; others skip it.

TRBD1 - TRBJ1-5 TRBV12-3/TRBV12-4 CASSWTGAPSAQHF TGTGCCAGCAGTTGGACAGGGGCCCCGTCGGCCCAGCATTTT
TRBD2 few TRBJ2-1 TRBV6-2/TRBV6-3 CASRGGYNEQFF TGTGCCAGCAGGGGGGGGTACAATGAGCAGTTCTTC
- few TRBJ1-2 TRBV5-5 CASSLDGIEPERGYTF TGTGCCAGCAGCTTGGACGGGATTGAGCCGGAGAGAGGCTACACCTTC
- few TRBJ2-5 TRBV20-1 CSASPGPKTQYF TGCAGTGCGTCCCCGGGGCCCAAGACCCAGTACTTC
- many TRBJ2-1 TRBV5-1 CASSLDARDEQFF TGCGCCAGCAGCTTGGATGCGCGTGATGAGCAGTTCTTC
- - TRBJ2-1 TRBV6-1 CASRRLASRGRSNEQFF TGTGCCAGCAGGCGCCTAGCCTCGCGCGGGCGTAGTAATGAGCAGTTCTTC
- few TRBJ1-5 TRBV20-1 CSAREGGQPQHF TGCAGTGCTAGGGAGGGAGGTCAGCCCCAGCATTTT
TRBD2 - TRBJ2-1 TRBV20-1 CSARSASGNNEQFF TGCAGTGCTAGATCCGCTAGCGGGAACAATGAGCAGTTCTTC
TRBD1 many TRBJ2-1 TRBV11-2 CASSPTNRDRGRRYEQFF TGTGCCAGCAGCCCCACCAACCGAGACAGGGGGCGCAGGTATGAGCAGTTCTTC
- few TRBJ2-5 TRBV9 CASSVEMGGETQYF TGTGCCAGCAGCGTAGAAATGGGGGGTGAGACCCAGTACTTC
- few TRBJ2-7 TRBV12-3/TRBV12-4 CASTLASGLGYEQYF TGTGCCAGCACTCTTGCTAGTGGGCTGGGCTACGAGCAGTACTTC
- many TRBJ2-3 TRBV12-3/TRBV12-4 CASSFLGLTDTQYF TGTGCCAGCAGTTTCCTGGGTTTGACAGATACGCAGTATTTT
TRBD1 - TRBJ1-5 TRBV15 CATSNSPGQGLGNQPQHF TGTGCCACCAGCAACTCCCCGGGACAGGGGTTGGGCAATCAGCCCCAGCATTTT
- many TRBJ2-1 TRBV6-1 CASSSTGSGAGNEQFF TGTGCCAGCAGCTCCACTGGAAGTGGGGCGGGCAATGAGCAGTTCTTC
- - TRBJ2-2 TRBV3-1 CASRDGDGTGELFF TGTGCCAGCAGGGACGGGGACGGGACCGGGGAGCTGTTTTTT
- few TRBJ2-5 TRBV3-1 CASSQAYETQYF TGTGCCAGCAGCCAAGCATATGAGACCCAGTACTTC
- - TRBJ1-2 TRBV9 CASSDRINYGYTF TGTGCCAGCAGCGACAGAATTAACTATGGCTACACCTTC
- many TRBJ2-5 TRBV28 CASSLPGLETQYF TGTGCCAGCAGTTTGCCAGGGCTGGAGACCCAGTACTTC
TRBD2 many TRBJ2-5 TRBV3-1 CASSQDAERGARETQYF TGTGCCAGCAGCCAAGATGCTGAGCGGGGGGCTAGGGAGACCCAGTACTTC
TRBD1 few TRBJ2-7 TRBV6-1 CAHIRDRGSGEQYF TGTGCACACATCCGGGACAGGGGTTCGGGCGAGCAGTACTTC
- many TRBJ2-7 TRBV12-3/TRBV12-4 CASTLRGEQYF TGTGCCAGCACTCTAAGGGGCGAGCAGTACTTC
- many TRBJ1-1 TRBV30 CAWSASPNTEAFF TGTGCCTGGAGTGCCAGCCCGAACACTGAAGCTTTCTTT
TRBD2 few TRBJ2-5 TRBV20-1 CSASRGRGGGRVQETQYF TGCAGTGCTAGCCGGGGGCGAGGGGGCGGGAGGGTACAAGAGACCCAGTACTTC
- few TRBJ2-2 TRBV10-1 CASSDHDKGSGELFF TGCGCCAGCAGTGACCACGACAAGGGTTCCGGGGAGCTGTTTTTT
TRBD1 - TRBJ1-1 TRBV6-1 CASSDNRGRSEAFF TGCGCCAGCAGTGATAACAGGGGGCGGTCTGAAGCTTTCTTT
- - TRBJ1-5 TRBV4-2 CASSQDPGRNQPQHF TGTGCCAGCAGCCAAGATCCAGGGAGAAATCAGCCCCAGCATTTT
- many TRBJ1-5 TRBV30 CAWSVQSGAYQPQHF TGTGCCTGGAGTGTACAGTCAGGCGCCTATCAGCCCCAGCATTTT
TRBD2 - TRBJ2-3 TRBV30 CAWSLGMGGTQYF TGTGCCTGGAGTCTGGGAATGGGGGGGACGCAGTATTTT
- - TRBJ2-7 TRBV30 CAWSEQGGAYEQYF TGTGCCTGGAGTGAACAGGGTGGTGCCTACGAGCAGTACTTC
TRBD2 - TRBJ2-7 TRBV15 CATSRAAGGPNEQYF TGTGCCACCAGCAGAGCGGCGGGAGGCCCCAACGAGCAGTACTTC
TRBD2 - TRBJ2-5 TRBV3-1 CASSPGLAGAVGETQYF TGCGCCAGCAGCCCGGGACTAGCGGGAGCGGTGGGAGAGACCCAGTACTTC
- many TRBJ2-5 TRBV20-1 CSARDWGRGGETQYF TGCAGTGCTAGAGATTGGGGCAGGGGGGGAGAGACCCAGTACTTC
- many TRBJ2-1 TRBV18 CASSPPLSALHEQFF TGTGCCAGCTCACCACCTCTATCAGCCCTTCATGAGCAGTTCTTC
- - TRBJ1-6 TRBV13 CASSLRYARDNSPLHF TGTGCCAGCAGCTTACGGTACGCGAGGGATAATTCACCCCTCCACTTT
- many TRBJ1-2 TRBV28 CASSLTPGHSSAGYTF TGTGCCAGCAGTTTAACTCCGGGACACTCATCGGCGGGCTACACCTTC
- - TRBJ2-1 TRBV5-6 CASSLVRGWGYNEQFF TGTGCCAGCAGCTTGGTGCGGGGCTGGGGATACAATGAGCAGTTCTTC
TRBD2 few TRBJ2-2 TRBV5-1 CANPSGLAGNTGELFF TGCGCCAACCCTTCCGGACTAGCGGGGAACACCGGGGAGCTGTTTTTT
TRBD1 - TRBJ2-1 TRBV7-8 CASTRTGGEQFF TGTGCCAGCACTAGAACAGGGGGTGAGCAGTTCTTC
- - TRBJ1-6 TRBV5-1 CASSMGDERSPLHF TGCGCCAGCAGCATGGGAGATGAGAGGTCACCCCTCCACTTT
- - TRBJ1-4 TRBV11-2 CASSPWGATNEKLFF TGTGCCAGCAGCCCGTGGGGGGCAACTAATGAAAAACTGTTTTTT
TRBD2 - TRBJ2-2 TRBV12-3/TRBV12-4 CASRPKIGTSFGELFF TGTGCCAGCAGGCCCAAAATAGGGACTAGCTTCGGGGAGCTGTTTTTT
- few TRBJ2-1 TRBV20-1 CSASRGRGNNEQFF TGCAGTGCTAGTAGGGGGAGGGGGAACAATGAGCAGTTCTTC
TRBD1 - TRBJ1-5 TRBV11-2 CASSFPGQGSPLKPQHF TGTGCCAGCAGCTTTCCGGGACAGGGGTCCCCCTTAAAGCCCCAGCATTTT
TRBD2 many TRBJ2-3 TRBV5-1 CASSFSGRGTDTQYF TGCGCCAGCAGCTTTAGCGGGAGAGGGACAGATACGCAGTATTTT
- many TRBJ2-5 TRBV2 CASSEADRQETQYF TGTGCCAGCAGTGAAGCGGACAGACAAGAGACCCAGTACTTC
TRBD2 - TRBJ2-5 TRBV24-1 CATNSGAGDVTQYF TGTGCCACCAACTCGGGAGCGGGGGACGTGACCCAGTACTTC
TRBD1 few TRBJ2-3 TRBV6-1 CASSVDRVTDTQYF TGTGCCAGCAGTGTCGACAGGGTCACAGATACGCAGTATTTT
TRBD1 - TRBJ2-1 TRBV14 CASSQWGQGSYNEQFF TGTGCCAGCAGCCAATGGGGACAGGGGTCCTACAATGAGCAGTTCTTC
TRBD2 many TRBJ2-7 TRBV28 CASSLTSAGGPRWYEQYF TGTGCCAGCAGTTTGACTTCAGCGGGAGGGCCAAGGTGGTACGAGCAGTACTTC
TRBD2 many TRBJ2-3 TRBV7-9 CASSQGLAGGTDTQYF TGTGCCAGCAGCCAGGGACTAGCGGGAGGCACAGATACGCAGTATTTT
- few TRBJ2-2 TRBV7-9 CASSLGSGTVPITGELFF TGTGCCAGCAGCTTAGGTTCGGGGACGGTCCCGATCACCGGGGAGCTGTTTTTT
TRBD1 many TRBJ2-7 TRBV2 CASSGDRRSYEQYF TGTGCCAGCAGTGGGGACAGACGGTCCTACGAGCAGTACTTC
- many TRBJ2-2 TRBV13 CASRRAGELFF TGTGCCAGCAGAAGGGCCGGGGAGCTGTTTTTT
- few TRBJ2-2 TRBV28 CASTLSRGRSGELFF TGTGCCAGCACCCTATCCAGGGGGAGGAGCGGGGAGCTGTTTTTT
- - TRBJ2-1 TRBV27 CASTFRTEQFF TGTGCCAGCACCTTCAGGACTGAGCAGTTCTTC
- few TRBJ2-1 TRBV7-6 CASSLPLDGGGYNEQFF TGTGCCAGCAGCTTACCCCTCGACGGCGGAGGGTACAATGAGCAGTTCTTC
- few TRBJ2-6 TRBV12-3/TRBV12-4 CASRDSSGANVLTF TGTGCCAGCAGAGACAGCTCTGGGGCCAACGTCCTGACTTTC